This T cell receptor beta chain is drawn from a study of immune cell composition in non-small cell lung cancer. The method was immunoSEQ multiplex PCR; TCRdb's version includes in-frame clones alone and lacks a portion of them. The sample shows 7,000 to 8,000 clones, just under 70% of them seen only once. CDR1 LNHDA and CDR2 SQIVND come from the germline V gene (reference sequence). V lost 8 bases to trimming and J lost 1 base; unmatched junction nucleotides: 6. The CDR3 totals 14 residues. This clonotype was obtained from a human donor with non-small cell lung cancer. The sample comprised lung tumor tissue. The chain has TRBV19 and TRBJ1-1; 8 nucleotides line up with TRBD1. CDR3 nucleotides: TGTGCCAGTGGGGACAGGCTAAAGAACACTGAAGCTTTCTTT. Encoded protein: CASGDRLKNTEAFF.